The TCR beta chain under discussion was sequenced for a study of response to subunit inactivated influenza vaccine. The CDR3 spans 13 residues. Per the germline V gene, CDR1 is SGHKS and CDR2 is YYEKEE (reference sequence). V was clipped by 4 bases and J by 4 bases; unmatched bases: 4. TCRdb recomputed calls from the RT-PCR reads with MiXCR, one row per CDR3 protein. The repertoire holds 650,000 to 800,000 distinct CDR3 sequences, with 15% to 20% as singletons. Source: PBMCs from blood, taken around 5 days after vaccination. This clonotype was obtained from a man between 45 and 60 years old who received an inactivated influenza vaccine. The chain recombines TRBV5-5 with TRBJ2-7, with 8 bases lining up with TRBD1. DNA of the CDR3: TGTGCCAGCAGCGTGGACAGGGTTTACGAGCAGTACTTC. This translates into CASSVDRVYEQYF.